The entry below gives a single T cell receptor beta chain sequence along with its context. The CDR3 extends over 15 amino acids. V lost 5 bases, J lost 1 base, and 13 bases lay in between. The germline CDR1 and CDR2 sequences are MDHEN and SYDVKM. The entry originates in a study of T cell changes during pregnancy in multiple sclerosis. Produced via immunoSEQ multiplex PCR; TCRdb's table is partial and in-frame only. The sample contains 40,000 to 45,000 clones, 92% of which appear only once. This specimen was CD4+ T cells from peripheral blood mononuclear cells, taken in the third trimester of pregnancy. The chain links TRBV28 to TRBJ2-3; a possible D gene is TRBD2 (6 bases). This receptor was obtained from a female donor with multiple sclerosis, enrolled in a pregnancy study. The CDR3 sequence: CASSARDSGTDTQYF. CDR3 DNA sequence: TGTGCCAGCAGTGCCCGGGACTCGGGCACAGATACGCAGTATTTT.